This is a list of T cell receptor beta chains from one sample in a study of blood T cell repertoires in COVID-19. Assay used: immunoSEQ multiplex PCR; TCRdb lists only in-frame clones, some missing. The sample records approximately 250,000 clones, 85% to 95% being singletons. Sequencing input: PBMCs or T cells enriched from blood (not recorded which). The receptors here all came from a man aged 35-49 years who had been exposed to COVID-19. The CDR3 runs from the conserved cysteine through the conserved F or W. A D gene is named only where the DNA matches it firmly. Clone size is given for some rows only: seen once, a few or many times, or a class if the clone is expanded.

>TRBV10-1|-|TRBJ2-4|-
TGCGCCAGCAGTGAGGAGGATAACAAAAACATTCAGTACTTC
CASSEEDNKNIQYF
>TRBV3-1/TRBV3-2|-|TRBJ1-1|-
TGTGCCAGCAGCCGGACAGAGAACACTGAAGCTTTCTTT
CASSRTENTEAFF
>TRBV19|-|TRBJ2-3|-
TGTGCCAGTACCTCAGGTGGGCGGGCCCGCACAGATACGCAGTATTTT
CASTSGGRARTDTQYF
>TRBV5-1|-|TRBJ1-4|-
TGCGCCAGCAGCACCCGGGACAACACTAATGAAAAACTGTTTTTT
CASSTRDNTNEKLFF
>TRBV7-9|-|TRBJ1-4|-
TGTGCCAGCAGCCCTTCAGGACTGGGTGAAAAACTGTTTTTT
CASSPSGLGEKLFF
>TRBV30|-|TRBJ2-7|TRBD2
TGTGCCTGGAGTGTAATAGCGGGATACGAGCAGTACTTC
CAWSVIAGYEQYF
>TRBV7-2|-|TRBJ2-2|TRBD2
TGTGCCAGCAAGACTAGCGGGCGCACCGGGGAGCTGTTTTTT
CASKTSGRTGELFF
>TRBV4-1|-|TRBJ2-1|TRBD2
TGCGCCAGCAGCCGTCTAGCGGGAGAAGGCAATGAGCAGTTCTTC
CASSRLAGEGNEQFF
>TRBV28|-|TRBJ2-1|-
TGTGCCAGCAGTTTAACCCCACAGGGGGGGATTTGGCAGTTCTTC
CASSLTPQGGIWQFF
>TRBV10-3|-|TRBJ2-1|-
TGTGCCACCCAGGCCGTTCCGAGCTCCTACAATGAGCAGTTCTTC
CATQAVPSSYNEQFF
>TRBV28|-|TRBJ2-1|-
TGTGCCAGCAGTTTATCCGGGAGTAGATCCAATGAGCAGTTCTTC
CASSLSGSRSNEQFF
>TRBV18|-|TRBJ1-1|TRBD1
TGTGCCAGCTCACCACGTAGACAGGGAGGGAACACTGAAGCTTTCTTT
CASSPRRQGGNTEAFF
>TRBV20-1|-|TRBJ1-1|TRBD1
TGCAGTGCTAGTCCCTACGACAGGGGTCCCGAAGCTTTCTTT
CSASPYDRGPEAFF
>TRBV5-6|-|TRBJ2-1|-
TGTGCCAGCAGCAGGGGAGGATGGGGTGAGCAGTTCTTC
CASSRGGWGEQFF
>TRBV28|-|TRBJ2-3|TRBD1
TGTGCCAGCAGTTTATCTCTGGGACAGGGGGCTGGGACAGATACGCAGTATTTT
CASSLSLGQGAGTDTQYF
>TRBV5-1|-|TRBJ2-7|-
TGCGCCAGCAGCTTAGGACAGCCAAACCCGCAATACGAGCAGTACTTC
CASSLGQPNPQYEQYF
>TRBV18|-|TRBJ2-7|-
TGTGCCAGCTCACCAGGGCAGGGGATTTACTACGAGCAGTACTTC
CASSPGQGIYYEQYF
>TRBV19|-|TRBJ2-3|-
TGTGCCAGCGCACATCGAGATACGCAGTATTTT
CASAHRDTQYF
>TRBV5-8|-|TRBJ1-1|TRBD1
TGTGCCAGCAACGGACAGGGGTGGGACACTGAAGCTTTCTTT
CASNGQGWDTEAFF
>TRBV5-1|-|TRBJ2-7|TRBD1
TGCGCCAGCAGTACGGCCGGGACAGGGGCCTACGAGCAGTACTTC
CASSTAGTGAYEQYF
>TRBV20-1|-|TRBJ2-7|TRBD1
TGCAGTGCTAGTTCCGGGACAGGGGACTACGAGCAGTACTTC
CSASSGTGDYEQYF
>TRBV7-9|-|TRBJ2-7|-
TGTGCCAGCAGCTCTCGCGCCCTTGACTCTAGCTCCTACGAGCAGTACTTC
CASSSRALDSSSYEQYF
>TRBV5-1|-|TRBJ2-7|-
TGCGCCAGCAGCCTTGGGCCACAAACCTCCTACGAGCAGTACTTC
CASSLGPQTSYEQYF
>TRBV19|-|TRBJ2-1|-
TGTGCCAGTAGTATAAGGGTTTCGGGAGACCCCTACAATGAGCAGTTCTTC
CASSIRVSGDPYNEQFF
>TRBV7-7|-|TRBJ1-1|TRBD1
TGTGCCAGCCCGGGACAGGGGGCAGGAACTGAAGCTTTCTTT
CASPGQGAGTEAFF
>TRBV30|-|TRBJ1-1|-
TGTGCCTGGAGCGCCTCAGACAGTGGGTACACTGAAGCTTTCTTT
CAWSASDSGYTEAFF
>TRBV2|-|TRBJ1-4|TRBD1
TGTGCCAGCAGTAAGGGACAGTTCGTTAATGAAAAACTGTTTTTT
CASSKGQFVNEKLFF
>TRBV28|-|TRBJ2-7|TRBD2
TGTGCCAGCATTGAAGGACTAGCGGGAGTCTACGAGCAGTACTTC
CASIEGLAGVYEQYF
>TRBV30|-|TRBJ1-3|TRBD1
TGTGCCTGGAGTGTACCCAAGGGGGCGTCCGGAAACACCATATATTTT
CAWSVPKGASGNTIYF
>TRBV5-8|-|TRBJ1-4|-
TGTGCCAGCAGCTTGTTAACGGGGGAAAAACTGTTTTTT
CASSLLTGEKLFF
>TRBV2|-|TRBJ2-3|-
TGTGCCAGCAGTGAAGAGCAGGGCGGGGAGCTGTATACGCAGTATTTT
CASSEEQGGELYTQYF
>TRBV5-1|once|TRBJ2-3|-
TGCGCCAGCAGTACTAGCATGGGGGGCACAGATACGCAGTATTTT
CASSTSMGGTDTQYF
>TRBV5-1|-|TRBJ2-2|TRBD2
TGCGCCAGCAGCTTGGTTAAGGGAGGGAGCACCGGGGAGCTGTTTTTT
CASSLVKGGSTGELFF
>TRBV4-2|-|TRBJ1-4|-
TGTGCCAGCAGCCAAGATGGGGCTGAAAATGAAAAACTGTTTTTT
CASSQDGAENEKLFF
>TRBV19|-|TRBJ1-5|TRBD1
TGTGCCAGTAGTATAGGACAGGGAGGACAGCCCCAGCATTTT
CASSIGQGGQPQHF
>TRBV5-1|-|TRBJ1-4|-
TGCGCCAGCACCCTCAGCACCGGCCGGAGTGAAAAACTGTTTTTT
CASTLSTGRSEKLFF
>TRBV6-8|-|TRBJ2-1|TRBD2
TGTGCCAGCCCCCGCCCGCAACTAAAAATAGCGGGAGCGAACTACAATGAGCAGTTCTTC
CASPRPQLKIAGANYNEQFF
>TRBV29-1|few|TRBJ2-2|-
TGCAGCGTTACAGGGTCGGGTGACACCGGGGAGCTGTTTTTT
CSVTGSGDTGELFF
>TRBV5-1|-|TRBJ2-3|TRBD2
TGCGCCAGCAGCCCTGGGACTAGCGCAAGAGTTGATACGCAGTATTTT
CASSPGTSARVDTQYF
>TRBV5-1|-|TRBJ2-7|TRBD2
TGCGCCAGCAGCCTGGGACTAGCGGGACCCAACCGGGGCGAGCAGTACTTC
CASSLGLAGPNRGEQYF
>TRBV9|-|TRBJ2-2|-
TGTGCCAGCAGCGTAGGGGGCATCGGCACCGGGGAGCTGTTTTTT
CASSVGGIGTGELFF
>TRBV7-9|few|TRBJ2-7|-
TGTGCCAGCAGCGTGGGCCGCGAGCAGTACTTC
CASSVGREQYF
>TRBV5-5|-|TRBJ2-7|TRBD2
TGTGCCAGCAGCCCCAGACTAGCGGGAGACTACGAGCAGTACTTC
CASSPRLAGDYEQYF
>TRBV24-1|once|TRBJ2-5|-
TGTGCCACCAGTGATTTGGACGGAGGCTCTCCGGAGACCCAGTACTTC
CATSDLDGGSPETQYF
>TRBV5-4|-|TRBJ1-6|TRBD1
TGTGCCAGCAGCCCAAACCAGGGGGCCGAGAATTCACCCCTCCACTTT
CASSPNQGAENSPLHF
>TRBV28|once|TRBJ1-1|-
TGTGCCAGCAGTTATCCGGGGGGGACTGAAGCTTTCTTT
CASSYPGGTEAFF
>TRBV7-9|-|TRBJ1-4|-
TGTGCCAGCAGGGACCTTACAGGGGAAAAACTGTTTTTT
CASRDLTGEKLFF
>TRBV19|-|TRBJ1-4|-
TGTGCCAGTAAAGTACGGGAAAAACTGTTTTTT
CASKVREKLFF
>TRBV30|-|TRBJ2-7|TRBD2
TGTGCCTGGAGTGTACGACTAGCCGTTAACTACGAGCAGTACTTC
CAWSVRLAVNYEQYF
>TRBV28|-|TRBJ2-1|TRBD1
TGTGCCTTCCGGGACAGGGGTAACAATGAGCAGTTCTTC
CAFRDRGNNEQFF
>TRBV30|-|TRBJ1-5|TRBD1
TGTGCCTGGAGTGGGACAGGGGGCCAGCCCCAGCATTTT
CAWSGTGGQPQHF
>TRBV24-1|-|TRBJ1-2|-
TGTGCCACCAGTGAGCAGGGGTTTGGCTACACCTTC
CATSEQGFGYTF
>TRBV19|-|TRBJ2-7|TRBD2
TGTGCCAGTAGTTATGATCCTAGCGGGAGTTACGAGCAGTACTTC
CASSYDPSGSYEQYF
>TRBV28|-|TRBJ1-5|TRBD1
TGTGCCAGCAGATCACAGGGGGCTTACAATCAGCCCCAGCATTTT
CASRSQGAYNQPQHF
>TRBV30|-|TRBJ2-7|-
TGTGCCTGGAGTGTGGCGGGACGGAGCTCCTACGAGCAGTACTTC
CAWSVAGRSSYEQYF
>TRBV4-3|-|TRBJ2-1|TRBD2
TGCGCCAGCAGCCAAGATCGGGGGGGTTCCTACAATGAGCAGTTCTTC
CASSQDRGGSYNEQFF
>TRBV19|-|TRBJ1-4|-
TGTGCCAGTAGTATAAGCCCAACTAATGAAAAACTGTTTTTT
CASSISPTNEKLFF
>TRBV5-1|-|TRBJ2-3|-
TGCGCCAGCAGCTTGTGGGACTCCACGCAGTATTTT
CASSLWDSTQYF